Sequencing of this TCR beta chain was carried out in a study of T-cell memory formation after mild COVID-19. The overall study: In these data, TCR clusters were largely donor specific.

General observations from the study: Clones shrinking between day 15 and 85 showed a balanced CD4/CD8 split, and those that grew later tilted toward CD4+.

The ends lost 0 bases at V and 0 bases at J; junction bases unmatched: 4. The CDR3 runs to 16 residues. CDR1 is SGHTA and CDR2 is FQGNSA in the germline V gene. Points on this clonotype: Its target is unknown.

Each CDR3 protein is one row after TCRdb ran MiXCR on the 5' RACE reads. The data hold about 140,000 distinct CDR3 sequences, with 15% to 20% observed a single time. The rearrangement uses TRBV7-2 and TRBJ1-1; 7 bases align to TRBD1. This sequence originates from an adult woman who had mild COVID-19 (a few samples of this study predate the infection). Cell type and time point are not known. The sequenced material came from PBMCs or a T cell subset sorted from them (not recorded which). The CDR3: CASSLAGTALNTEAFF. The CDR3 bases are TGTGCCAGCAGCTTAGCTGGGACAGCATTGAACACTGAAGCTTTCTTT.